Only a few counts were recorded for the clone carrying this T cell receptor (beta chain). Its antigen is unknown. The CDR3 runs 14 residues. The V gene's germline CDR1 is MNHEY and CDR2 SVGAGI. The V gene end was trimmed by 0 bases and the J gene end by 4 bases; junction bases not matched to a gene: 0. The data were taken from a study of TIL therapy for anti-PD-1-resistant metastatic lung cancer. Whole-study context: Patients had a median age of almost 55 years (range 38-75). Most patients had lung adenocarcinoma; a handful of tumors were EGFR-mutant, two ALK-rearranged; half smoked currently or formerly.

The libraries were made with immunoSEQ v3. Clones were sequenced by immunoSEQ multiplex PCR, and TCRdb holds only the in-frame ones, with some missing. The table lists roughly 92,000 clones, 55% to 75% of them singletons, with 9.5% to 13% in the top ten. Study outcomes and limitations: Compared with baseline intratumoral T cells, expanded TIL cultures were more clonal and less diverse (about 6% vs 30%).

Time point here: pre-treatment sample, taken before nivolumab and TIL therapy. The tumor samples were excised metastases, mostly pleural nodules or supraclavicular lymph nodes. Stage 4 NSCLC adults joined between late 2017 and 2020. The material was tumor tissue, obtained at baseline. The genes are TRBV6-5 and TRBJ1-1; 9 nucleotides match TRBD1. The sequence derives from a person aged 25-79 years with non-small cell lung cancer. In DNA, the CDR3 is TGTGCCAGCAGTTACTCGGGACAGGGCACTGAAGCTTTCTTT. This codes for CASSYSGQGTEAFF.